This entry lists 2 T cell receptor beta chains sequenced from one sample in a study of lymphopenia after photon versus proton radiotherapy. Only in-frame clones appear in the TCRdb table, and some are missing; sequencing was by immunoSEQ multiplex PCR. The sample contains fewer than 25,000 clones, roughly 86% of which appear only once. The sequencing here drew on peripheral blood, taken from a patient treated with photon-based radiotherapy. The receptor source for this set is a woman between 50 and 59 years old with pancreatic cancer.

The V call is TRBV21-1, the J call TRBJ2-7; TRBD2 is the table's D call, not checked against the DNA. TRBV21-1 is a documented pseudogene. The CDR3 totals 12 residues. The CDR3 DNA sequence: TGTGCCAGCAGCAAATATCAGCGCTTGGGGTACTTC. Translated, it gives CASSKYQRLGYF.

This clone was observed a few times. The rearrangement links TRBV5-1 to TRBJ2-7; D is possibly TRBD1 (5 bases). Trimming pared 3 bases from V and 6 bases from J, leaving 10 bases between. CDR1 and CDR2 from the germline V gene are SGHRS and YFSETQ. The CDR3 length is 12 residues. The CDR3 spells CASSSPTGEQYF. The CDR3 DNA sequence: TGCGCCAGCAGCTCCCCAACAGGCGAGCAGTACTTC.